This TCR beta chain was sequenced during a study of beta chain features in type 1 diabetes. CDR1 is ENHRY and CDR2 is SYGVKD in the germline V gene. The CDR3 loop spans 13 amino acids. V lost 6 bases and J lost 2, with 10 bases in between. Points on this clone: What it recognizes is unknown.

Study observations and caveats: Reduced insertions and increased deletions marked VDJ junctions in type 1 diabetes patients.

As every portion of the isolated RNA was reverse transcribed, the sequencing read expressed TCRB transcripts. Libraries were prepared by immunoSEQ multiplex PCR; TCRdb keeps only in-frame clonotypes and omits some of them. Of some 150,000 clones in the sample, roughly 11% were seen once. This receptor was identified in a man between 18 and 29 years old in good health. The V and J genes are TRBV10-3 and TRBJ1-1, with D tentatively TRBD1 (5 bases). Sequenced input: central memory CD4+ T cells from blood. CDR3 sequence reads: CAIRGTGNTEAFF. CDR3 coding DNA: TGTGCCATCAGGGGGACGGGAAACACTGAAGCTTTCTTT.